What follows are 20 T cell receptor beta chains derived from one specimen sequenced in a study of shared clonotypes between healthy human individuals. Sequenced by immunoSEQ multiplex PCR; TCRdb stores in-frame clones only, minus some. Seen here are some 320,000 clones, about nine tenths observed once, and the top ten hold 15% to 20%. Sequencing used memory CD8+ T cells sorted from blood. Specified subset: CD45RO+ cells pooled with CCR7-negative TemRA cells. The receptors derive from a man between 18 and 35 years old in good health.

The V gene is TRBV10-1, the J gene TRBJ2-1; 10 bases match TRBD1. This CDR3 spans 16 amino acids. V trimming: 3 bases; J trimming: 2 bases; junction bases outside the gene matches: 4. CDR1 is WNHNN and CDR2 is SYGVQD in the germline V gene (reference sequence). This CDR3 is CASSDLGQGAYNEQFF. CDR3 DNA: TGCGCCAGCAGTGACCTCGGACAGGGGGCCTACAATGAGCAGTTCTTC.

The chain employs TRBV6-6 and TRBJ2-2; D might be TRBD2 (5 bases). CDR1 and CDR2 from the germline V gene are MNHNY and SVGAGI (reference sequence). V was cut by 5 bases and J by 5 bases, with 15 bases left in between. This CDR3 is built from 15 residues. In DNA, the CDR3 is TGTGCCAGCAGTGTCGAGCTAGCTCTAACCGGGGAGCTGTTTTTT. This codes for CASSVELALTGELFF.

The chain combines TRBV4-1 with TRBJ2-2; D call uncertain. V lost 3 bases to trimming and J lost 0 bases, with 8 bases between them. CDR3 size: 15 residues. Germline V gene lookup returns CDR1 MGHRA and CDR2 YSYEKL. The CDR3 DNA follows: TGCGCCAGCAGCCATCTGGGGACGAACACCGGGGAGCTGTTTTTT. This codes for CASSHLGTNTGELFF.

The chain joins TRBV6-5 to TRBJ2-1, with TRBD1 matching 7 bases. Germline V lookup: CDR1 MNHEY, CDR2 SVGAGI. V lost 5 bases to trimming and J lost 4 bases; unmatched junction nucleotides: 8. The CDR3 spans 15 residues. Written as DNA, the CDR3 is TGTGCCAGCAGTACCGGGACAGCACTTTACAATGAGCAGTTCTTC. It is translated as CASSTGTALYNEQFF.

The chain links TRBV4-1 to TRBJ2-1, with 7 nucleotides matching TRBD2. With V trimmed by 4 bases and J by 3 bases, 3 bases remained unmatched. Germline V gives CDR1 MGHRA, CDR2 YSYEKL. This CDR3 contains 14 residues. The CDR3 nucleotides are TGCGCCAGCAGCCCGACTAGCTTCTACAATGAGCAGTTCTTC. This encodes CASSPTSFYNEQFF.

The gene calls are TRBV6-5 and TRBJ2-3, with no clear D. Germline assignment: CDR1 MNHEY and CDR2 SVGAGI. This CDR3 is built from 13 residues. Trimming left V 6 bases short and J 2 bases short, with 9 bases between. In DNA form, the CDR3 reads TGTGCCAGCAGAGAGGTTAACACAGATACGCAGTATTTT. This gives the protein CASREVNTDTQYF.

This clone occurred once. The V and J genes are TRBV27 and TRBJ1-2, with D possibly TRBD1 on 6 matching bases. CDR1 and CDR2 from the germline V gene are MNHEY and SMNVEV (reference sequence). The CDR3 extends over 14 amino acids. Trimming took off 6 bases at V and 4 bases at J, with 15 bases between the two ends. The CDR3 region has the DNA TGTGCCAGCAGCCTAATACAGGGCGGCTATGGCTACACCTTC. The encoded protein is CASSLIQGGYGYTF.

The J gene is TRBJ2-2, the V gene TRBV5-6, with 13 bases aligning to TRBD2. J gave up 2 bases and V 0 bases, and 4 bases lay outside the gene matches. The germline V gene encodes CDR1 SGHDT and CDR2 YYEEEE. The CDR3 consists of 18 residues. In nucleotides, the CDR3 is TGTGCCAGCAGCTTGGGACTAGCGGGAGGCCGAAACACCGGGGAGCTGTTTTTT. It encodes CASSLGLAGGRNTGELFF.

The DNA of the CDR3 is TGTGCCAGCATCCCGAGGCGTGGAGCCAACACTGAAGCTTTCTTT. This gives the protein CASIPRRGANTEAFF. This rearrangement joins TRBV27 to TRBJ1-1; D unclear. The CDR3 totals 15 residues. Germline V gene sequence: CDR1 MNHEY, CDR2 SMNVEV (reference sequence). V lost 7 bases and J 2 bases, leaving 17 bases between the germline ends.

This clone was recorded once. This chain uses TRBV4-3 with TRBJ2-1; 7 positions match TRBD2. J gave up 2 bases and V 0 bases, and 10 bases lay outside the gene matches. The germline V gene has CDR1 LGHNA and CDR2 YSLEER. The CDR3 has 18 residues. CDR3 in DNA: TGCGCCAGCAGCCAAGAAAAGAAGGGAGGGCGTACCTACAATGAGCAGTTCTTC. Encoded protein: CASSQEKKGGRTYNEQFF.

There are a few counts of this clone. This chain links TRBV29-1 with TRBJ1-2, with a weak D call TRBD1 (6 bases). Germline CDR1 is SQVTM and CDR2 is ANQGSEA. The CDR3 is made up of 13 amino acids. The germline V and J ends were trimmed by 4 bases and 8 bases, with 17 bases remaining between them. CDR3 DNA sequence: TGCAGCGTTGGCGCAGGACAGCGGTTAGGCTACACCTTC. Protein: CSVGAGQRLGYTF. Filled out from reference TRBV29-1 and TRBJ1-2, the complete variable domain reads SAVISQKPSRDICQRGTSLTIQCQVDSQVTMMFWYRQQPGQSLTLIATANQGSEATYESGFVIDKFPISRPNLTFSTLTVSNMSPEDSSIYLCSVGAGQRLGYTFGSGTRLTVV.

This chain connects TRBV7-2 to TRBJ1-2; D perhaps matches TRBD1 (6 bases). Germline V gives CDR1 SGHTA, CDR2 FQGNSA. Trimming left V 2 bases short and J 1 base short, with 23 bases between. The CDR3 is 19 residues long. CDR3 amino acids: CASSLHAGDRSSRNYGYTF. The DNA for the CDR3 is TGTGCCAGCAGCTTACATGCAGGAGACAGGAGTTCCCGTAACTATGGCTACACCTTC.

The chain is built from TRBV6-5 and TRBJ2-7; the D gene could be TRBD1 or TRBD2 (5 bases each). Germline V gene sequence: CDR1 MNHEY, CDR2 SVGAGI. The ends were cut back, 0 bases at V and 1 base at J, with 10 bases in the middle. The CDR3 loop spans 15 amino acids. The CDR3 sequence: CASSYSIGGSYEQYF. CDR3 nucleotide sequence: TGTGCCAGCAGTTACTCTATTGGGGGATCCTACGAGCAGTACTTC.

A note on this clone: The junction and the germline gene differ at one end; a read error may be behind it. The rearrangement joins TRBV10-3 to TRBJ2-3; TRBD1 agrees at 11 bases. Germline CDR1 reads ENHRY; CDR2 reads SYGVKD. This CDR3 is 11 amino acids long. The DNA for the CDR3 is TGTGCCATCAGTGATGGGGACAGGGGGGATTTT. As protein: CAISDGDRGDF.

The chain joins TRBV9 to TRBJ1-2; a weak D match, TRBD1 (5 bases). The CDR3 loop spans 14 amino acids. From germline, CDR1 is SGDLS and CDR2 YYNGEE. The ends were cut back, 4 bases at V and 6 bases at J, with 16 bases in the middle. CDR3 sequence (DNA): TGTGCCAGCAGCTTCCCGGGGGGTTCGAATGGCTACACCTTC. This sequence encodes CASSFPGGSNGYTF.

V and J are TRBV30 and TRBJ1-2; D is unresolved. The CDR3 covers 12 residues. In germline, CDR1 is GTSNPN, CDR2 SVGIG (reference sequence). V was cut by 0 bases and J by 8 bases, with 10 bases left in between. The CDR3 DNA follows: TGTGCCTGGAGTGTAGGAGATGGCGGCTACACCTTC. This sequence encodes CAWSVGDGGYTF.

This clone was observed a single time. V usage is TRBV5-4 and J usage is TRBJ1-1, with no clear D. The CDR3 runs to 15 residues. CDR1 SGHNT and CDR2 YYREEE come from the germline V gene (reference sequence). Trimming took off 4 bases at V and 0 bases at J, with 13 bases between the two ends. The CDR3 sequence: CASSALHDMNTEAFF. DNA of the CDR3: TGTGCCAGCAGCGCTCTACATGACATGAACACTGAAGCTTTCTTT.

The J gene is TRBJ2-4, the V gene TRBV7-9; D gene ambiguous. The V end lost 7 bases, the J end lost 5 bases, and 18 bases lay between the germline ends. The germline V gene encodes CDR1 SEHNR and CDR2 FQNEAQ (reference sequence). This CDR3 contains 15 residues. CDR3 nucleotides: TGTGCCAGCACCGTTTCGGTGGGTCAGCAAAACATTCAGTACTTC. Translation: CASTVSVGQQNIQYF.

The J gene is TRBJ1-1, the V gene TRBV21-1. TRBV21-1 is a pseudogene segment. This CDR3 region has 10 residues. The CDR3 nucleotides are TGTGCCAGCAGCGGACCTTGGGCTTTCTTT. This gives the protein CASSGPWAFF.

The genes are TRBV29-1 and TRBJ1-1; 7 nucleotides agree with TRBD1. The CDR3 consists of 11 residues. V gave up 4 bases and J gave up 6 bases; unmatched junction bases: 2. Germline V gives CDR1 SQVTM, CDR2 ANQGSEA. The CDR3 nucleotides are TGCAGCGTTGGAGGACAGGCTGAAGCTTTCTTT. Translated, it gives CSVGGQAEAFF.